These 29 T cell receptor beta chains share one sample of origin, sequenced in a study of T-cell reconstitution after alpha-beta-depleted transplantation in children. TCRbeta library construction was performed incorporating unique molecular identifiers. TCRdb passed the PCR reads through MiXCR, listing each CDR3 protein once. Among 200,000 to 250,000 distinct CDR3 sequences listed, approximately 24% were seen once. This material consisted of PBMCs, mostly from graft donor cells, taken 360 days after TCRalphabeta/CD19-depleted stem cell transplant. The source is a female patient aged 2 to 10 who had a stem cell transplant for congenital amegakaryocytic thrombocytopenia, so the T cells may come from the graft donor.

This clonotype was detected only a few times. This rearrangement joins TRBV12-3 or TRBV12-4 to TRBJ2-2; D remains ambiguous. V lost 5 bases and J lost 0, with 13 bases in between. CDR3 length: 16 amino acids. Written as DNA, the CDR3 is TGTGCCAGCAGTCCCGCCTGGGAAGCGAACACCGGGGAGCTGTTTTTT. Residues: CASSPAWEANTGELFF.

This clonotype was counted ten times or more. The V call is TRBV28, the J call TRBJ2-5; D is unresolved. Germline V gene lookup returns CDR1 MDHEN and CDR2 SYDVKM. The V end lost 5 bases, the J end lost 2 bases, and 15 bases lay between the germline ends. CDR3 length: 15 residues. CDR3 amino acids: CASSPYGEDQETQYF. CDR3 bases: TGTGCCAGCAGTCCGTACGGAGAGGATCAAGAGACCCAGTACTTC.

This clonotype was found many times. The V call is TRBV24-1, the J call TRBJ2-1; D unresolved. V shed 6 bases and J shed 3 bases, with 11 bases lying between them. This CDR3 has 14 amino acids. CDR1 is KGHDR and CDR2 is SFDVKD in the germline V gene. The chain's CDR3 is CATSRPGDYNEQFF. DNA of the CDR3: TGTGCCACCAGTCGGCCAGGCGACTACAATGAGCAGTTCTTC.

The V call is TRBV19, the J call TRBJ2-6; D gene unclear. In germline, CDR1 is LNHDA, CDR2 SQIVND (reference sequence). The CDR3 consists of 13 residues. With 10 bases removed from V and 1 base from J, the gap between germline ends came to 8 bases. The CDR3 sequence is CATAKSGANVLTF. The CDR3 DNA sequence: TGTGCCACCGCAAAGTCTGGGGCCAACGTCCTGACTTTC.

A few counts support this clonotype. V gene TRBV29-1 combines with J gene TRBJ1-1, with 7 bases matching TRBD1. The CDR3 consists of 14 residues. Germline assignment: CDR1 SQVTM and CDR2 ANQGSEA. J lost 1 base, V lost 0 bases, and 2 bases had no gene match. The CDR3 spells CSVEDWTGNTEAFF. CDR3 DNA: TGCAGCGTTGAAGATTGGACAGGGAACACTGAAGCTTTCTTT. Complete variable domain (other parts from reference TRBV29-1 and TRBJ1-1): SAVISQKPSRDICQRGTSLTIQCQVDSQVTMMFWYRQQPGQSLTLIATANQGSEATYESGFVIDKFPISRPNLTFSTLTVSNMSPEDSSIYLCSVEDWTGNTEAFFGQGTRLTVV.

The chain uses TRBV21-1 and TRBJ2-3. TRBV21-1 is given as a pseudogene. CDR3 length: 16 amino acids. The CDR3 bases are TGTGCCAGCCCCAATCCCAGTGTGCTAAGCACAGATACGCAGTATTTT. It is translated as CASPNPSVLSTDTQYF.

This chain uses TRBV6-5 with TRBJ2-2; 8 nucleotides match TRBD2. The CDR3 is 16 amino acids. CDR1 is MNHEY, CDR2 SVGAGI, per germline. Unmatched junction bases numbered 5, after V lost 2 bases and J lost 3 bases. As DNA, the CDR3 is TGTGCCAGCAGTTACCGAGCGGGGGAGCACACCGGGGAGCTGTTTTTT. Its translation is CASSYRAGEHTGELFF.

The sample holds a few counts of this clonotype. The rearrangement joins TRBV4-1 to TRBJ2-2; 9 nucleotides align to TRBD2. This CDR3 is built from 16 residues. Germline V gives CDR1 MGHRA, CDR2 YSYEKL. With 3 bases clipped from V and 3 bases from J, the junction kept 5 bases outside the gene matches. The CDR3 is CASSHGLAHYTGELFF. In nucleotides, the CDR3 is TGCGCCAGCAGCCACGGACTAGCGCATTACACCGGGGAGCTGTTTTTT.

The rearrangement joins TRBV11-2 to TRBJ2-7, with TRBD2 matching over 10 bases. CDR1 and CDR2 from the germline V gene are SGHAT and FQNNGV. With V trimmed by 3 bases and J by 3 bases, 2 bases remained unmatched. CDR3 length: 14 amino acids. In DNA, the CDR3 is TGTGCCAGCAGCTTTTCTAGCGGGGGCTACGAGCAGTACTTC. This translates into CASSFSSGGYEQYF.

This clonotype has more than one count but fewer than ten. The chain joins TRBV7-9 to TRBJ1-1; D is unclear. There are 13 residues in the CDR3. The germline CDR1 and CDR2 sequences are SEHNR and FQNEAQ (reference sequence). V shed 5 bases and J shed 6 bases, with 13 bases lying between them. The CDR3 DNA is TGTGCCAGCAGCACCGACCCAGCGGCTGAAGCTTTCTTT. Protein product: CASSTDPAAEAFF.

This clonotype was recorded a few times. The chain uses TRBV10-1 and TRBJ2-7, with D possibly matching TRBD1 (6 bases). The CDR3 extends over 14 amino acids. The germline V and J ends were trimmed by 6 bases and 0 bases, with 12 bases remaining between them. The V gene's germline CDR1 is WNHNN and CDR2 SYGVQD (reference sequence). In DNA, the CDR3 is TGCGCCAGCAGGGGACAAAAGCTCTCCTACGAGCAGTACTTC. Residues: CASRGQKLSYEQYF.

J is TRBJ1-5 and V is TRBV27; unclear D gene. The CDR3 has 17 residues. Trimming removed 0 bases from V and 0 bases from J, with 12 bases in between. CDR1 MNHEY and CDR2 SMNVEV come from the germline V gene (reference sequence). Written as DNA, the CDR3 is TGTGCCAGCAGTTTATCGTATATGGGTTATAGCAATCAGCCCCAGCATTTT. Residues: CASSLSYMGYSNQPQHF.

This sequence joins TRBV4-3 and TRBJ2-1; D is undetermined. This CDR3 spans 16 amino acids. V was cut by 0 bases and J by 3 bases, with 12 bases left in between. CDR1 and CDR2 (germline): LGHNA, YSLEER. The CDR3 sequence: CASSQDRGAYYNEQFF. CDR3 coding DNA: TGCGCCAGCAGCCAAGATCGAGGAGCGTACTACAATGAGCAGTTCTTC.

This chain links TRBV5-1 with TRBJ2-7; 13 bases align to TRBD2. Germline-derived CDR1 and CDR2 are SGHRS and YFSETQ. With 4 bases clipped from V and 0 bases from J, the junction kept 13 bases outside the gene matches. The CDR3 has 19 residues. CDR3 region: CASSPITGTSGVLSYEQYF. DNA of the CDR3: TGCGCCAGCAGCCCCATAACCGGGACTAGCGGGGTGCTCTCCTACGAGCAGTACTTC.

The rearrangement uses TRBV9 and TRBJ2-1, with D uncertain. Looked up from germline, CDR1 is SGDLS and CDR2 is YYNGEE. V lost 0 bases, J lost 10 bases, and 11 bases lay in between. CDR3 length equals 13 residues. The CDR3 coding sequence is TGTGCCAGCAGCGTAGATATTTTTCAAGAGCAGTTCTTC. It specifies CASSVDIFQEQFF. Based on the CDR3 plus reference TRBV9 and TRBJ2-1, the full variable domain is DSGVTQTPKHLITATGQRVTLRCSPRSGDLSVYWYQQSLDQGLQFLIQYYNGEERAKGNILERFSAQQFPDLHSELNLSSLELGDSALYFCASSVDIFQEQFFGPGTRLTVL.

The genes are TRBV2 and TRBJ1-2; 8 bases are shared with TRBD1. After removal of 9 bases from V and 6 bases from J, the junction contained 18 bases not matched to a gene. There are 16 residues in the CDR3. Looked up from germline, CDR1 is SNHLY and CDR2 is FYNNEI. The CDR3, as DNA: TGTGCCAGAGCCTACTCTTCACGGACAGGGTACCATGGCTACACCTTC. This gives the protein CARAYSSRTGYHGYTF.

This clonotype appeared a few times. The chain links TRBV7-9 to TRBJ2-7; 7 bases agree with TRBD1. Germline V gives CDR1 SEHNR, CDR2 FQNEAQ (reference sequence). After removal of 0 bases from V and 3 bases from J, the junction contained 8 bases not matched to a gene. CDR3 length equals 16 residues. DNA for the CDR3: TGTGCCAGCAGCTTAGCGGGAAGGGACAGAAACTACGAGCAGTACTTC. Encoded protein: CASSLAGRDRNYEQYF.

This clonotype was counted only a few times. CDR3 sequence reads: CASRGLEQETQYF. DNA of the CDR3: TGTGCCAGCAGGGGACTAGAACAAGAGACCCAGTACTTC. V and J are TRBV12-3 or TRBV12-4 and TRBJ2-5; 8 bases line up with TRBD2. The CDR3 loop spans 13 amino acids. V was clipped by 6 bases and J by 2 bases; unmatched bases: 2.

This clonotype was recorded a few times. This CDR3 reads CAISESAGQETQYF. As DNA, the CDR3 is TGTGCCATCAGTGAGTCGGCGGGGCAAGAGACCCAGTACTTC. This chain uses TRBV10-3 with TRBJ2-5, with a possible D match to TRBD2 (6 bases). Germline V lookup: CDR1 ENHRY, CDR2 SYGVKD. V shed 0 bases and J shed 2 bases, with 7 bases lying between them. The CDR3 length is 14 residues.

This clonotype was counted a few times. The chain links TRBV3-1 to TRBJ2-3; D is unresolved. V was shortened by 7 bases and J by 6 bases, with 11 bases between the two germline ends. The CDR3 runs 12 residues. The germline V gene has CDR1 LGHDT and CDR2 YNNKEL (reference sequence). This chain's CDR3 is CASIPPGDTQYF. As DNA, the CDR3 is TGTGCCAGCATCCCCCCTGGGGATACGCAGTATTTT.

This clonotype was detected only a few times. V and J are TRBV18 and TRBJ2-3; D unresolved. V lost 8 bases, J lost 5 bases, and 11 bases lay in between. The CDR3 contains 12 residues. The V gene's germline CDR1 is KGHSH and CDR2 LQKENI. CDR3 DNA: TGTGCCAGCGAACCTATGATAGATACGCAGTATTTT. As protein: CASEPMIDTQYF. The whole variable domain, filled in from reference TRBV18 and TRBJ2-3, reads NAGVMQNPRHLVRRRGQEARLRCSPMKGHSHVYWYRQLPEEGLKFMVYLQKENIIDESGMPKERFSAEFPKEGPSILRIQQVVRGDSAAYFCASEPMIDTQYFGPGTRLTVL.

The chain combines TRBV20-1 with TRBJ2-1, with 10 bases lining up with TRBD2. Germline CDR1 and CDR2: DFQATT and SNEGSKA (reference sequence). The CDR3 runs 11 residues. CDR3 in DNA: TGCAGCAAGAGCGGGAGGGATGAGCAGTTCTTC. Translating it yields CSKSGRDEQFF.

The chain combines TRBV18 with TRBJ1-1; no firm D call. The CDR3 has 14 amino acids. The germline V gene has CDR1 KGHSH and CDR2 LQKENI. The V end lost 3 bases, the J end lost 1 base, and 9 bases lay between the germline ends. CDR3 amino acids: CASSPAVKNTEAFF. CDR3 nucleotides: TGTGCCAGCTCACCGGCAGTCAAGAACACTGAAGCTTTCTTT.

The V gene is TRBV12-3 or TRBV12-4, the J gene TRBJ2-1, with TRBD2 matching over 7 bases. The length of the CDR3 is 15 residues. The V and J ends lost 5 bases and 3 bases, in that order; junction bases with no gene match: 7. The CDR3 protein is CASSNYSGHYNEQFF. In DNA form, the CDR3 reads TGTGCCAGCAGTAACTATAGCGGGCACTACAATGAGCAGTTCTTC.

This clonotype was recorded a few times. This chain links TRBV4-1 with TRBJ2-7; D unclear. Trimming shortened V by 3 bases and J by 7 bases, and 7 bases separated the two germline ends. The CDR3 length is 11 residues. Germline V gene sequence: CDR1 MGHRA, CDR2 YSYEKL. The CDR3 sequence is CASSHFVEQYF. In DNA, the CDR3 is TGCGCCAGCAGCCACTTCGTGGAGCAGTACTTC.

The chain links TRBV6-1 to TRBJ2-3; TRBD1 agrees at 7 bases. The V segment lost 5 bases and the J segment 0 bases; nucleotides outside the gene matches: 8. Germline CDR1 and CDR2: MNHNS and SASEGT. The CDR3 loop spans 16 amino acids. The CDR3 nucleotides read TGTGCCAGCAGTACCCCTAGGGGGCCGAGCACAGATACGCAGTATTTT. Its translation: CASSTPRGPSTDTQYF.

The genes are TRBV10-3 and TRBJ1-2; D perhaps matches TRBD1 (5 bases). The CDR3 extends over 14 amino acids. V was trimmed by 7 bases and J by 4 bases, leaving 16 bases between them. Per the germline V gene, CDR1 is ENHRY and CDR2 is SYGVKD. CDR3: CAITNDSAFYGYTF. DNA of the CDR3: TGTGCCATCACTAACGACAGCGCTTTCTATGGCTACACCTTC.

The genes are TRBV4-3 and TRBJ2-1, with 7 nucleotides matching TRBD2. This CDR3 is built from 18 residues. V shed 0 bases, J shed 6 bases, and the junction held 14 bases outside the gene matches. The germline V gene encodes CDR1 LGHNA and CDR2 YSLEER. The CDR3 reads CASSQEDGLAVWGNEQFF. For the CDR3, the DNA is TGCGCCAGCAGCCAAGAGGATGGGCTAGCGGTGTGGGGCAATGAGCAGTTCTTC.

CDR3 sequence (DNA): TGTGCCAGCAGCCAAGACGGGCAGGGGGGAGAGACCCAGTACTTC. The encoded protein is CASSQDGQGGETQYF. The chain couples TRBV3-1 to TRBJ2-5, with D possibly matching TRBD1 (7 bases). Germline loops: CDR1 LGHDT, CDR2 YNNKEL (reference sequence). The V gene lost 0 bases and the J gene lost 4 bases, with 12 bases spanning the gap. The CDR3 sequence is 15 residues long.